The source of this T cell receptor beta chain is a study of T-cell reconstitution after alpha-beta-depleted transplantation in children. This clonotype has just a few counts. CDR3 length: 14 amino acids. J lost 5 bases, V lost 4 bases, and 7 bases had no gene match. CDR1 and CDR2 from the germline V gene are SQVTM and ANQGSEA. Unique molecular identifiers featured in how the TCRbeta library was prepared. TCRdb independently ran MiXCR on the PCR reads; one entry per CDR3 protein. The table has around 680,000 distinct CDR3 sequences, roughly 15% seen once. The specimen comprised PBMCs from the stem cell graft donor, sampled from the stem cell graft. The V and J genes are TRBV29-1 and TRBJ1-5, with 8 nucleotides matching TRBD1. This clonotype was sampled from a human donor who donated a stem cell graft to a child with acute myeloid leukemia. This chain's CDR3 is CSVGGAGGDQPQHF. The CDR3 nucleotides are TGCAGCGTTGGAGGGGCAGGGGGCGATCAGCCCCAGCATTTT. Looking up the rest from reference TRBV29-1 and TRBJ1-5 gives the full variable domain: SAVISQKPSRDICQRGTSLTIQCQVDSQVTMMFWYRQQPGQSLTLIATANQGSEATYESGFVIDKFPISRPNLTFSTLTVSNMSPEDSSIYLCSVGGAGGDQPQHFGDGTRLSIL.